This T cell receptor beta chain was identified in a study of shared clonotypes between healthy human individuals. The CDR3 covers 14 residues. Germline V gives CDR1 MNHNY, CDR2 SVGAGI (reference sequence). V shed 6 bases and J shed 2 bases, with 13 bases lying between them. Study-wide points: Estimated richness values were generally larger in naive subsets than in memory subsets. Naive CD4 clonotype sharing across a handful of donors was around 5.5%.

As concerns this clone: The antigen remains undetermined.

The repertoire was sequenced with immunoSEQ multiplex PCR; TCRdb's copy has only in-frame clones and lacks some. The table records about 2.2 million clones, approximately 92% of them present only once. CD45RO-negative cells were positively selected for CCR7, leaving out terminally differentiated effector memory CD45RA+ cells. The healthy adult donors were HIV-negative and reported no recent acute infections or vaccinations. Only Caucasian adults living in Nashville, Tennessee made up the donor group. The sequenced material came from naive CD8+ T cells from PBMCs. This receptor was identified in a man aged 18 to 30 in good health. Some clones in this sample may be carry-over from other donors' samples. The V gene is TRBV6-6, the J gene TRBJ2-5, with D possibly matching TRBD2 (6 bases). CDR3 loop: CASRGRDFQETQYF. The CDR3, as DNA: TGTGCCAGCAGGGGCCGGGACTTTCAAGAGACCCAGTACTTC.